This T cell receptor beta chain was sequenced during a study of blood T cell repertoires in COVID-19. Study context: From the United States, Italy and Spain came samples of acute and convalescent COVID-19. PBMCs, B-cell-depleted T cells, or T cells were the source of the cDNA or gDNA that made up the material.

In the original processing: Counts of nucleated cells, estimated from reference gene primer amplification, were obtained. The protocol was immunoSEQ multiplex PCR, while the TCRdb copy is restricted to in-frame clones and leaves out a portion. That table supplies the V and J calls and clone size; D and trimming were determined from the DNA. The sample contains some 150,000 clones, approximately 85% of which appear only once. V trimming: 4 bases; J trimming: 2 bases; junction bases outside the gene matches: 13. Germline CDR1 and CDR2: SGHRS and YFSETQ. CDR3 length: 18 amino acids. The material sequenced was peripheral blood. The TCR originated in a man in his 60s who had recovered from COVID-19. This chain uses TRBV5-1 with TRBJ2-7; 12 bases align to TRBD2. CDR3: CASSQQGLAGLLTYEQYF. CDR3 bases: TGCGCCAGCAGCCAACAGGGACTAGCGGGCCTTCTTACCTACGAGCAGTACTTC.